This T cell receptor beta chain is drawn from a study of shared clonotypes between healthy human individuals. About the research overall: With ages of 18 to 49, the donors were a couple of women and a few men. A donor's plate count was three for CD4 naive and three for CD4 memory; CD8 naive had two and CD8 memory one.

This clone has only a few counts. Antigen specificity is unknown. Its ends do not fully match the called genes, so a read error is possible. The germline gives CDR1 LNHDA, CDR2 SQIVND (reference sequence). The CDR3 runs 13 residues. Study-level points and caveats: Generation probabilities were higher for clonotypes shared across all four sorted-subset donors than for unshared ones.

The table came from immunoSEQ multiplex PCR; TCRdb's copy has only in-frame clones and leaves some out. The table records some 660,000 clones, more than 70% of them present only once. All donors qualified as healthy HIV-negative adults and had experienced no recent acute infections or vaccinations. The rearrangement links TRBV19 to TRBJ1-2, with a possible D match to TRBD1 (5 bases). The clonotype comes from a woman aged 25 to 39 in good health. Sequenced: memory CD4+ T cells sorted from blood. The sample's subset: CD45RA-negative fraction. The CDR3 nucleotides are TGTGCCAGCAGTAGGGGACGGTCCTATGGCTACACCTTC. Translation gives CASSRGRSYGYTF.